These 10 T cell receptor beta chains were all obtained from the same sample, sequenced in a study of shared clonotypes between healthy human individuals. Terminally differentiated effector memory CD45RA+ cells were excluded by CCR7 positive selection of CD45RO-negative cells. Clones were read by immunoSEQ multiplex PCR, and TCRdb kept only the in-frame ones, dropping some. The sample has under 1 million clones; around 93% are singletons. The specimen sequenced was naive CD8+ T cells sorted from blood. These receptor sequences come from a man under 40 in good health.

The chain carries TRBV2 and TRBJ2-7; D remains ambiguous. The V gene's germline CDR1 is SNHLY and CDR2 FYNNEI. V was cut by 8 bases and J by 5 bases, with 4 bases left in between. CDR3 length: 9 residues. In nucleotides, the CDR3 is TGTGCCAGCGGCCACGAGCAGTACTTC. It encodes CASGHEQYF. The whole variable domain, remainder taken from reference TRBV2 and TRBJ2-7, is EPEVTQTPSHQVTQMGQEVILRCVPISNHLYFYWYRQILGQKVEFLVSFYNNEISEKSEIFDDQFSVERPDGSNFTLKIRSTKLEDSAMYFCASGHEQYFGPGTRLTVT.

The CDR3 loop reads CASSLRGRADEQYF. In nucleotides, the CDR3 is TGTGCCAGCAGCTTAAGAGGGAGGGCCGACGAGCAGTACTTC. The chain couples TRBV7-9 to TRBJ2-7; TRBD2 matches 7 bases. V trimming: 2 bases; J trimming: 5 bases; junction bases outside the gene matches: 6. The CDR3 length is 14 residues. Germline V gives CDR1 SEHNR, CDR2 FQNEAQ (reference sequence).

In DNA form, the CDR3 reads TGTGCCAGCAGACCACAGGGGGCTTCGGATACGCAGTATTTT. Translated, it gives CASRPQGASDTQYF. This chain links TRBV27 with TRBJ2-3, with 9 positions matching TRBD1. The germline gives CDR1 MNHEY, CDR2 SMNVEV (reference sequence). J lost 6 bases, V lost 6 bases, and 7 bases had no gene match. The CDR3 length is 14 residues.

The chain has TRBV27 and TRBJ2-7; 9 bases line up with TRBD2. The CDR3 is 14 amino acids. Germline V CDR1 and CDR2: MNHEY, SMNVEV (reference sequence). With 2 bases clipped from V and 2 bases from J, the junction kept 1 base outside the gene matches. CDR3: CASSLQRGAYEQYF. The CDR3 nucleotides are TGTGCCAGCAGTTTACAGCGGGGGGCCTACGAGCAGTACTTC.

This sequence joins TRBV7-9 and TRBJ2-5, with 7 bases lining up with TRBD2. Germline trimming cut 5 bases from V and 1 base from J; bases unmatched to any gene: 13. The CDR3 consists of 17 residues. Germline V gene data show CDR1 as SEHNR and CDR2 as FQNEAQ (reference sequence). CDR3 loop: CASSLPEAGDLQETQYF. In DNA, the CDR3 is TGTGCCAGCAGCCTCCCGGAGGCGGGAGACCTCCAAGAGACCCAGTACTTC.

With regard to this clone: Other DNA sequences in the same sample also yield this CDR3. The J gene is TRBJ1-5, the V gene TRBV7-2; TRBD1 aligns across 12 bases. The V segment lost 4 bases and the J segment 4 bases; nucleotides outside the gene matches: 2. The CDR3 has 15 amino acids. Per the germline V gene, CDR1 is SGHTA and CDR2 is FQGNSA. The CDR3 nucleotides read TGTGCCAGCAGCTGGGACAGGGGGCGGAATCAGCCCCAGCATTTT. Translation gives CASSWDRGRNQPQHF.

The rearrangement uses TRBV27 and TRBJ1-5; no definite D call. There are 15 residues in the CDR3. V shed 5 bases and J shed 4 bases, with 15 bases lying between them. The germline gives CDR1 MNHEY, CDR2 SMNVEV (reference sequence). CDR3 in amino acids: CASSPTFAGNQPQHF. The CDR3 DNA follows: TGTGCCAGCAGTCCGACCTTTGCGGGGAATCAGCCCCAGCATTTT.

The CDR3 sequence: CASSQERRGTYEETQYF. The DNA for the CDR3 is TGCGCCAGCAGCCAAGAGCGACGGGGAACTTACGAAGAGACCCAGTACTTC. This sequence joins TRBV4-3 and TRBJ2-5; possibly TRBD2 for D (5 bases). There are 17 residues in the CDR3. Trimming took 0 bases from V and 3 from J, leaving 17 bases between them. Germline V gene lookup returns CDR1 LGHNA and CDR2 YSLEER.

The table lists this clone with a count of one. The V and J genes are TRBV7-2 and TRBJ2-1; TRBD2 aligns across 10 bases. J was trimmed by 4 bases and V by 1 base; bases with no gene match: 4. The length of the CDR3 is 16 residues. Looked up from germline, CDR1 is SGHTA and CDR2 is FQGNSA. In DNA form, the CDR3 reads TGTGCCAGCAGCTTAGGAACTAGCGGGATGTACAATGAGCAGTTCTTC. Its translation: CASSLGTSGMYNEQFF.

This clone was seen many times. The chain couples TRBV27 to TRBJ2-1, with TRBD2 identical over 10 bases. V dropped 2 bases and J dropped 8; count of bases not matched to a gene: 3. Germline CDR1 and CDR2: MNHEY and SMNVEV (reference sequence). The CDR3 length is 14 residues. CDR3 region: CASSLLAGEDEQFF. The CDR3 coding sequence is TGTGCCAGCAGTTTACTAGCGGGAGAAGATGAGCAGTTCTTC.